This T cell receptor (beta chain) was recorded in a study of naive and memory T cell subsets (TCRdb year 2017). With respect to the entire study: Sorted naive and memory T cell subsets from peripheral blood were analyzed in the study using a UMI-based, open-source pipeline for TCR alpha and beta sequencing. The results of the functional CMV T cell responses matched the IgG serology results in every case. RNA was DNase-treated and reverse transcribed with TCR constant-region primers, mostly using SuperScript III.

Library preparation was by UMI-ligation and nested PCR. To cover both TRBC1 and TRBC2, the beta constant-region primer consisted of an equimolar mix of two oligonucleotides. The ligated cDNA went through four rounds of PCR with nested alpha and beta constant-region primers together with the SP2 primer. A single-stranded oligonucleotide bearing the SP2 primer plus a 12-nucleotide UMI was ligated onto the 3' end of the cDNA by T4 RNA ligase 1. The ligation reaction was incubated at 16°C for roughly 19-25 hours. To avoid over-amplification, PCR2 was usually performed as a SYBR Green qPCR and halted once a predetermined threshold was reached. Every purification after the first one was done using Agencourt AMPure XP magnetic beads. Library amounts were measured by Qubit and library quality was assessed on a TapeStation, where the main peak was expected at around 650 bp. Pooled libraries were sequenced on an Illumina MiSeq using v2 2x251 paired-end kits, and typically roughly 0.85-2 million reads were obtained per sample. Libraries were pooled at 3 to 4 nM per sample, and roughly 4.5-7.5% PhiX was added to improve cluster recognition. Under the source paper's analysis protocol: V and J genes were assigned to Demultiplexor-processed FASTQ reads by Decombinator through tag matching, with a single base-pair mismatch being allowed. Collapsinator relied on UMIs to fix sequencing errors as well as frequency errors caused by PCR heterogeneity. TCRs were translated and CDR3s were extracted from the conserved cysteine to the FGXG phenylalanine by CDR3Translator, with non-productive sequences being flagged. Gini, Shannon entropy and inverse Simpson indices were computed after subsampling the repertoires to the same number of UMI-defined TCRs. Clonotype abundance distributions were fitted to a power law by maximum likelihood within the linear range. When run on a single naive CD8 sample, MIGEC and the pipeline yielded similar UMI counts, similar unique TCR numbers and similar clonal distributions. In one analysis, naive TCRs that were also found in any memory subset of the same donor were excluded from the naive repertoire. Repertoires were searched for around 7,300 CMV-associated CDR3 sequences compiled from VDJdb and a published dataset. The public reads were reprocessed in TCRdb via fastp at Q25 and MiXCR, keeping in-frame beta chains. Duplicate CDR3 protein sequences are folded into a single record with the most common DNA and genes. The V and J calls reflect TCRdb's pipeline rather than the authors' work. This sample gives 120,000 to 150,000 distinct CDR3 sequences in total; over 20% of them show up just once. In total, the top ten clones hold 0.095% to 0.12% of the sample.

Germline trimming: 6 bases from V, 9 bases from J; junction bases outside gene matches: 11. For CDR1 and CDR2, the germline V gene lists MNHEY and SVGAGI. The CDR3 numbers 16 residues from cysteine through phenylalanine. Of all the DNA, just the CDR3 is kept, 48 bases in frame from base 1. This clonotype occurred many times. Its antigen remains unidentified. No per-base quality is available; no much larger clone lies one base away. Separate amplification of TCR alpha and beta chain libraries was performed from the second PCR step onward. CMV status of each donor was established by measuring IFNgamma production from CD4+ T cells after fresh PBMCs were stimulated overnight with CMV viral lysate. CD4 T cells were positively selected with Miltenyi beads, followed by positive selection of CD8 T cells from the CD4-negative fraction. Cells stained for CD3, CD4, CD8, CD45RA, CD27 and a live/dead dye were sorted on a BD Aria II into four subsets by CD45RA and CD27. A few healthy volunteers provided blood, and the blood of each volunteer was split into CD4 and CD8 T cells and then into four differentiation subsets. Approximately 120 ml of peripheral blood was drawn per donor, and PBMC were isolated by Ficoll-Paque PLUS density-gradient centrifugation. The sorted cells were lysed in RLT buffer, after which RNA was extracted using a Qiagen RNeasy kit and kept at -80 degrees C.

Points the paper makes about the study in general: The repertoire findings for the naive and memory subsets could not be validated against a ground truth, as none was available. Following error correction, more than 95% of naive TCR sequences occurred only once, which made naive abundance distributions much steeper than those of memory subsets. Single alpha or beta chain sequences, rather than paired alpha/beta receptors, were used to define clonotypes. RNA-based TCR counts may be influenced by expression changes linked to T cell activation and differentiation. A power law was followed by TCR abundance, with an exponent that differed between naive and memory subsets but was consistent across the three individuals. A few larger clonotypes were present in naive repertoires, especially CD8 naive repertoires, and these clonotypes were possibly memory cells re-expressing CD45RA. In both CD4 and CD8 cells, a rise in Gini index and a fall in Shannon and inverse Simpson diversity were observed from naive through CM, EM and EMRA.

Rearrangement joined TRBV6-5 to TRBJ2-3; 14 bases in the middle match TRBD2. The sequence was collected from a human donor in good health. Input material: naive CD4+ T cells from blood. The sample's cell subset or site label, decoded: naive T cells, CD45RA high CD27+. The DNA sequence reads TGTGCCAGCAGAGCAAGACTAGCGGGAGGGCCAACGACGCAGTATTTT. Its protein is CASRARLAGGPTTQYF.